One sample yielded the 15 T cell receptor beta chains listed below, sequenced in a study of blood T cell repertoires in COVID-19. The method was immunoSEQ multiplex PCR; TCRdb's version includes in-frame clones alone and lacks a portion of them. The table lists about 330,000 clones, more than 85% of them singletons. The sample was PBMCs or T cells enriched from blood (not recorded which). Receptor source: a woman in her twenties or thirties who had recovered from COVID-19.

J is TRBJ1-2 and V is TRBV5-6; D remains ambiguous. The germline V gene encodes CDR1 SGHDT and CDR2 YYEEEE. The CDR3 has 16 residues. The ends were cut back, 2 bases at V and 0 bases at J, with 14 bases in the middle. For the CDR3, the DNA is TGTGCCAGCAGCTTTGCGGTTAGGAAAGCTAACTATGGCTACACCTTC. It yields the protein CASSFAVRKANYGYTF.

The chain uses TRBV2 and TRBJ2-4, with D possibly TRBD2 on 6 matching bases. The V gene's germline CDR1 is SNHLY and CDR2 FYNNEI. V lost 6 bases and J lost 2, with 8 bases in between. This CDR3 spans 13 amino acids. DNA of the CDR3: TGTGCCAGCAGGCGGGGCCCCAAAAACATTCAGTACTTC. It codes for CASRRGPKNIQYF.

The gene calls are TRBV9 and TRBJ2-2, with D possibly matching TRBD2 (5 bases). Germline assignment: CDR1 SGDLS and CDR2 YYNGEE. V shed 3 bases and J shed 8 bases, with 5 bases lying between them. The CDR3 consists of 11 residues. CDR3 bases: TGTGCCAGCAGCGGAGGGGGGGAGCTGTTTTTT. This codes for CASSGGGELFF.

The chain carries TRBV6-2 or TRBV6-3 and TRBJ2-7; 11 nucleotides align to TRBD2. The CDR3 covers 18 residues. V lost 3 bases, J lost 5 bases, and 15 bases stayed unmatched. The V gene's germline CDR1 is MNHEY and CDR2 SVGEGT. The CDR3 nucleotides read TGTGCCAGCAGTTATGAGACTAGCGGGGTCACTTGGGTGAACGAGCAGTACTTC. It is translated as CASSYETSGVTWVNEQYF.

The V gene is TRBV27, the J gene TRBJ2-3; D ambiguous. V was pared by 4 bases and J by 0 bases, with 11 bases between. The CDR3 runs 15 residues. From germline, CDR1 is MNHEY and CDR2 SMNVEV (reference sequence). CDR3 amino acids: CASSSRRFSTDTQYF. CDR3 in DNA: TGTGCCAGCAGTTCCCGGAGATTTAGCACAGATACGCAGTATTTT.

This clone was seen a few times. Here the CDR3 reads CASSPQQGNTEAFF. The CDR3 DNA sequence: TGTGCCAGCAGCCCTCAACAGGGTAACACTGAAGCTTTCTTT. The V call is TRBV7-6, the J call TRBJ1-1, with a weak D call TRBD1 (6 bases). The CDR3 extends over 14 amino acids. Germline V gene data show CDR1 as SGHVS and CDR2 as FNYEAQ. V gave up 5 bases and J gave up 2 bases, with 12 bases separating them.

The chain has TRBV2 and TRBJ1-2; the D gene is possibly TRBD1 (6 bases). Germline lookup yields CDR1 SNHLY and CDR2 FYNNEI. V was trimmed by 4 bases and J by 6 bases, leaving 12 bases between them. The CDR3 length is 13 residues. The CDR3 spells CASSVTGTNGYTF. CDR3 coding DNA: TGTGCCAGCAGTGTTACCGGGACAAATGGCTACACCTTC.

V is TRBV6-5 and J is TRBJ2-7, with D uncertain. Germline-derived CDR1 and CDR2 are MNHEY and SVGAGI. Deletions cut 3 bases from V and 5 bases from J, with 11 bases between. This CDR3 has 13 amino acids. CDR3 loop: CASSYGPDNEQYF. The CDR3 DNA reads TGTGCCAGCAGTTATGGGCCCGATAACGAGCAGTACTTC.

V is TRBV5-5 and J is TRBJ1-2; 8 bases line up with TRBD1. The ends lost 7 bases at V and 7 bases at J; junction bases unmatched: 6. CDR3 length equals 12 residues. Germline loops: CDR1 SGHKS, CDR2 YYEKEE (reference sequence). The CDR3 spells CASGVRGLGYTF. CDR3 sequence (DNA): TGTGCCAGCGGGGTCAGGGGGCTTGGCTACACCTTC.

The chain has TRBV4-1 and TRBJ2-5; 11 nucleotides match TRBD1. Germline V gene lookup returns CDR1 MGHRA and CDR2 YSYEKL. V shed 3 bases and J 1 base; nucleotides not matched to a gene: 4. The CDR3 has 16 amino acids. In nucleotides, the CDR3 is TGCGCCAGCAGCCACGGACAGGGGGCAGGCCAAGAGACCCAGTACTTC. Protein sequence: CASSHGQGAGQETQYF.

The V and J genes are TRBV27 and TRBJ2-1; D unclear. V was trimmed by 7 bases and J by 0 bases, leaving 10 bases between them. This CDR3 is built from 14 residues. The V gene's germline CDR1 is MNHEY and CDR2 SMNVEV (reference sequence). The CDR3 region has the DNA TGTGCCAGCAAATTCTTCCGCTCCTACAATGAGCAGTTCTTC. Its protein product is CASKFFRSYNEQFF.

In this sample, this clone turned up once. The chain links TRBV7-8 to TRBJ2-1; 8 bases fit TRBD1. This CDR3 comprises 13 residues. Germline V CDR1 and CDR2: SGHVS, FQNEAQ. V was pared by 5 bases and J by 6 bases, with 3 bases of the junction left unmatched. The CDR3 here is CASSLDRANEQFF. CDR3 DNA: TGTGCCAGCAGCCTGGACAGGGCCAATGAGCAGTTCTTC.

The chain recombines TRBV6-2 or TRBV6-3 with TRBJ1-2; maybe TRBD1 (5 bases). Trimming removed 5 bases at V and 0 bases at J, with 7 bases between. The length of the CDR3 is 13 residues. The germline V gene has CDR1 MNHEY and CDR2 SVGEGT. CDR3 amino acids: CASSRGPNYGYTF. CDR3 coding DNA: TGTGCCAGCAGTAGGGGCCCTAACTATGGCTACACCTTC.

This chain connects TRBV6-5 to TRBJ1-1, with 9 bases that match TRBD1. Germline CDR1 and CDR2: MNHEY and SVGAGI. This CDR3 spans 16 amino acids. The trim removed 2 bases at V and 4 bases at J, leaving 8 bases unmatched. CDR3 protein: CASSYLYRGLGTEAFF. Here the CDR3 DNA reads TGTGCCAGCAGTTACCTCTACAGGGGGCTCGGCACTGAAGCTTTCTTT.

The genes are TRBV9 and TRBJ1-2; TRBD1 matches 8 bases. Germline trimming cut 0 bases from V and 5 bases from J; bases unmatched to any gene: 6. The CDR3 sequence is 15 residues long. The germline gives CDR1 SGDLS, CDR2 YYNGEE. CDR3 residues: CASSVGDRGTYGYTF. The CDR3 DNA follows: TGTGCCAGCAGCGTAGGAGACAGGGGAACTTATGGCTACACCTTC.